The 10 T cell receptor beta chains presented below share a single source sample, sequenced in a study of shared clonotypes between healthy human individuals. Clones were read by immunoSEQ multiplex PCR, and TCRdb kept only the in-frame ones, dropping some. The repertoire holds a few million clones, with around nine tenths as singletons. Sample: naive CD4+ T cells sorted from blood. Sample subset: CD45RA+ positively selected. Every receptor here comes from a man between 18 and 29 years old in good health.

The chain uses TRBV14 and TRBJ2-1; TRBD2 is a possible D gene (6 bases). The V and J ends lost 0 bases and 3 bases respectively, with 15 bases between them. There are 17 residues in the CDR3. Germline lookup yields CDR1 SGHDN and CDR2 FVKESK. As DNA, the CDR3 is TGTGCCAGCAGCCAAGATTTAGGGACTGTAGGCTACAATGAGCAGTTCTTC. Translation: CASSQDLGTVGYNEQFF.

On this clone itself: Other DNA sequences in the same sample also yield this CDR3. The rearrangement links TRBV18 to TRBJ2-5; 12 bases align to TRBD2. With 6 bases clipped from V and 4 bases from J, the junction kept 3 bases outside the gene matches. This CDR3 comprises 14 residues. Germline V gene data show CDR1 as KGHSH and CDR2 as LQKENI. The CDR3 here is CASSPGLAGETQYF. In DNA, the CDR3 is TGTGCCAGCTCCCCGGGACTAGCGGGAGAGACCCAGTACTTC.

CDR3 DNA: TGTGCCAGCTCACCTGAGGCAGATAGATATAATTCACCCCTCCACTTT. Translation gives CASSPEADRYNSPLHF. The chain couples TRBV18 to TRBJ1-6; D is unclear. The germline V gene encodes CDR1 KGHSH and CDR2 LQKENI. The CDR3 has 16 amino acids. Deletions cut 3 bases from V and 4 bases from J, with 13 bases between.

With respect to this clone: Other DNA sequences within the sample encode an identical CDR3. The chain combines TRBV9 with TRBJ2-1; perhaps D is TRBD1 or TRBD2 (5 bases each). The ends were cut back, 0 bases at V and 3 bases at J, with 7 bases in the middle. The CDR3 contains 14 residues. Germline V gene lookup returns CDR1 SGDLS and CDR2 YYNGEE. This chain's CDR3 is CASSVGGDYNEQFF. The CDR3 DNA sequence: TGTGCCAGCAGCGTAGGAGGGGACTACAATGAGCAGTTCTTC.

This chain links TRBV5-4 with TRBJ2-5; no definite D call. Germline V gene sequence: CDR1 SGHNT, CDR2 YYREEE (reference sequence). V shed 1 base and J shed 2 bases, with 9 bases lying between them. CDR3 size: 14 residues. The CDR3 region has the DNA TGTGCCAGCAGCTTGTTGGGCAGTCAAGAGACCCAGTACTTC. It specifies CASSLLGSQETQYF.

This rearrangement joins TRBV5-1 to TRBJ2-3, with 8 bases lining up with TRBD2. The CDR3 has 14 residues. Germline CDR1 is SGHRS and CDR2 is YFSETQ. Trimming took 7 bases from V and 1 from J; bases not matched to a gene: 5. The CDR3 bases are TGCGCCAGCGGAGCGGGGGCGGGCACAGATACGCAGTATTTT. Encoded protein: CASGAGAGTDTQYF.

The CDR3 nucleotides read TGTGCCAGCAGCCCTACAGGGGTCAGCTCTGGGGCCAACGTCCTGACTTTC. This sequence encodes CASSPTGVSSGANVLTF. The rearrangement uses TRBV28 and TRBJ2-6; 7 bases map to TRBD1. The germline V gene has CDR1 MDHEN and CDR2 SYDVKM. The CDR3 consists of 17 residues. J lost 0 bases, V lost 6 bases, and 8 bases had no gene match.

This chain connects TRBV5-1 to TRBJ2-2; D possibly corresponds to TRBD1 (6 bases). Germline loops: CDR1 SGHRS, CDR2 YFSETQ. V lost 4 bases to trimming and J lost 0 bases, with 13 bases between them. The CDR3 extends over 16 amino acids. The CDR3 sequence: CASSGWGQTNTGELFF. In DNA form, the CDR3 reads TGCGCCAGCAGCGGATGGGGACAAACGAACACCGGGGAGCTGTTTTTT.

J is TRBJ2-7 and V is TRBV10-3, with 7 bases aligning to TRBD1. The germline V gene encodes CDR1 ENHRY and CDR2 SYGVKD. The CDR3 spans 16 residues. Trimming removed 4 bases from V and 0 bases from J; junction bases left unmatched: 9. CDR3 residues: CAISGLGTVRSYEQYF. CDR3 bases: TGTGCCATCAGTGGTCTAGGGACAGTCCGCTCCTACGAGCAGTACTTC.

This clone showed up just once. The genes are TRBV5-8 and TRBJ2-4, with 11 nucleotides matching TRBD1. Germline V CDR1 and CDR2: SGHTS, YDEGEE. V lost 5 bases, J lost 7 bases, and 8 bases stayed unmatched. The CDR3 runs 15 residues. CDR3 in amino acids: CASRPTGTGGNIQYF. In nucleotides, the CDR3 is TGTGCCAGCAGACCCACCGGGACAGGGGGGAACATTCAGTACTTC.